This T cell receptor beta chain comes out of a study of blood T cell repertoires in COVID-19. Germline V gene lookup returns CDR1 MGHRA and CDR2 YSYEKL. The length of the CDR3 is 15 residues. V lost 0 bases and J lost 4, with 10 bases in between. Generated by immunoSEQ multiplex PCR, the TCRdb table keeps only in-frame clones and is missing some. The sample yields 200,000 to 300,000 clones, about four fifths seen once. Sequencing was carried out using peripheral blood. V gene TRBV4-1 combines with J gene TRBJ1-5; no clear D gene. This clonotype was sampled from a man aged 80 or over with acute or convalescent COVID-19. The CDR3 nucleotides read TGCGCCAGCAGCCAAGATATATCCAGGAATCAGCCCCAGCATTTT. It is translated as CASSQDISRNQPQHF.